This TCR beta chain derives from a study of cytomegalovirus exposure and HLA in healthy donors. Study-wide results and caveats: Presence/absence analyses supposed approximately even sequencing depth among donors.

Germline CDR1 and CDR2: LNHNV and YYDKDF (reference sequence). Trimming took off 3 bases at V and 7 bases at J, with 6 bases between the two ends. The CDR3 has 12 residues. A multiplex PCR was run with 60 Vbeta primers and 13 Jbeta primers. The data were produced by immunoSEQ multiplex PCR, yet TCRdb's version contains in-frame clones alone and is incomplete. Of 140,000 to 150,000 clones detected, approximately 80% appear once; the ten largest clones hold about 4%. With respect to this clone: Antigen unknown.

The sequenced sample was PBMCs. This rearrangement joins TRBV15 to TRBJ2-2, with D hard to call. The receptor was derived from a male donor in good health and CMV-seronegative. CDR3 nucleotide sequence: TGTGCCACCAGCAGGTCTAACGGGGAGCTGTTTTTT. Encoded protein: CATSRSNGELFF.